Shown below are 29 T cell receptor beta chains from a single sample sequenced in a study of technical replicates of blood from several donors. Data came from immunoSEQ multiplex PCR; TCRdb stores just in-frame clones and leaves some out. The data hold tens of thousands of clones, with 91% observed a single time. Specimen: PBMCs. The source is a human donor in good health. Some clones in this sample may be carry-over from other donors' samples.

This chain links TRBV29-1 with TRBJ1-3, with 9 positions matching TRBD1. CDR1 SQVTM and CDR2 ANQGSEA come from the germline V gene. The junction had 8 bases not matched to a gene; V was cut back by 4 bases and J by 1 base. The CDR3 has 16 residues. CDR3 bases: TGCAGCGTTGCTCCCGGACAGGGGCCTTCTGGAAACACCATATATTTT. This sequence encodes CSVAPGQGPSGNTIYF.

The chain couples TRBV6-5 to TRBJ1-2; weak D call: TRBD1 (5 bases). The V end lost 5 bases, the J end lost 8 bases, and 15 bases lay between the germline ends. The CDR3 spans 13 residues. Germline V gene sequence: CDR1 MNHEY, CDR2 SVGAGI. The CDR3: CASSPQLGGGYTF. The CDR3 region has the DNA TGTGCCAGCAGTCCACAGCTCGGGGGGGGCTACACCTTC.

V gene TRBV7-7 combines with J gene TRBJ2-1, with 9 bases lining up with TRBD1. The germline V gene has CDR1 SSHAT and CDR2 FNYEAQ (reference sequence). CDR3 length equals 15 residues. V lost 5 bases to trimming and J lost 1 base; unmatched junction nucleotides: 3. The CDR3 is CASSTGTGSYNEQFF. CDR3 sequence (DNA): TGTGCCAGCAGCACCGGGACAGGGTCCTACAATGAGCAGTTCTTC.

The CDR3 protein is CASSQTGESTLYF. The CDR3 DNA sequence: TGCGCCAGCAGCCAGACAGGGGAGTCGACCTTGTACTTC. This chain uses TRBV5-1 with TRBJ2-5; 8 bases fit TRBD1. CDR3 size: 13 residues. V trimming: 4 bases; J trimming: 13 bases; junction bases outside the gene matches: 12. CDR1 is SGHRS and CDR2 is YFSETQ in the germline V gene.

The chain recombines TRBV19 with TRBJ2-2; TRBD2 aligns across 8 bases. The CDR3 runs 15 residues. V lost 5 bases to trimming and J lost 6 bases; unmatched junction nucleotides: 8. Germline CDR1 LNHDA, CDR2 SQIVND (reference sequence). The CDR3 DNA reads as TGTGCCAGTAGTTCGGCGGGAGGATCTGCCGGGGAGCTGTTTTTT. Translated, it gives CASSSAGGSAGELFF.

The rearrangement links TRBV7-3 to TRBJ1-1, with 7 bases lining up with TRBD1. Germline V gene data show CDR1 as SGHTA and CDR2 as FQGTGA. The trim removed 2 bases at V and 1 base at J, leaving 1 base unmatched. This CDR3 comprises 14 residues. The CDR3 sequence is CASSLGTANTEAFF. The CDR3 DNA is TGTGCCAGCAGCTTAGGGACAGCGAACACTGAAGCTTTCTTT.

The V call is TRBV7-9, the J call TRBJ2-4, with D perhaps matching TRBD1 (5 bases). Germline CDR1 is SEHNR and CDR2 is FQNEAQ (reference sequence). Trimming took 3 bases from V and 0 from J, leaving 9 bases between them. This CDR3 is 15 amino acids long. The DNA for the CDR3 is TGTGCCAGCAGCTTGACAGATCTAGCCAAAAACATTCAGTACTTC. Protein: CASSLTDLAKNIQYF.

The V and J genes are TRBV7-2 and TRBJ2-7; TRBD1 agrees at 8 bases. Trimming at V came to 3 bases and at J to 3 bases, leaving 7 bases not matched to a gene. Per germline, CDR1 SGHTA and CDR2 FQGNSA. This CDR3 region has 15 residues. DNA of the CDR3: TGTGCCAGCAGCTTCCGGACAGGGTTAGACTACGAGCAGTACTTC. This gives the protein CASSFRTGLDYEQYF.

The rearrangement links TRBV4-2 to TRBJ2-3; TRBD2 might be the D (5 bases). CDR1 is LGHNA, CDR2 YNFKEQ, per germline. V was cut by 2 bases and J by 0 bases, with 12 bases left in between. The CDR3 runs to 16 residues. This CDR3 is CASSQSIGKSTDTQYF. The CDR3, as DNA: TGTGCCAGCAGCCAATCAATCGGGAAGAGCACAGATACGCAGTATTTT.

The gene calls are TRBV9 and TRBJ1-3; tentative D call: TRBD1 (6 bases). The V gene lost 2 bases and the J gene lost 0 bases, with 9 bases spanning the gap. The CDR3 runs to 15 residues. CDR1 is SGDLS, CDR2 YYNGEE, per germline. The CDR3 loop reads CASSVDRTSGNTIYF. The CDR3 region has the DNA TGTGCCAGCAGCGTCGACAGGACCTCTGGAAACACCATATATTTT.

This rearrangement joins TRBV4-1 to TRBJ2-1; 8 bases are a match to TRBD1. The germline V gene has CDR1 MGHRA and CDR2 YSYEKL. There are 16 residues in the CDR3. Losses at the gene ends were 2 bases for V and 5 bases for J; bases not matched to a gene: 8. Written as DNA, the CDR3 is TGCGCCAGCAGCCAAACCGACAGGGGCAGAAACAATGAGCAGTTCTTC. It codes for CASSQTDRGRNNEQFF.

The chain employs TRBV11-2 and TRBJ1-5; 9 nucleotides align to TRBD1. Germline loops: CDR1 SGHAT, CDR2 FQNNGV. Trimming cost V 4 bases and J 6 bases; bases outside gene matches: 7. The CDR3 has 15 residues. CDR3 sequence reads: CASSSMDRGGQPQHF. The CDR3 nucleotides are TGTGCCAGCAGCTCAATGGACAGGGGAGGTCAGCCCCAGCATTTT. Full variable domain (missing parts from reference TRBV11-2 and TRBJ1-5): EAGVAQSPRYKIIEKRQSVAFWCNPISGHATLYWYQQILGQGPKLLIQFQNNGVVDDSQLPKDRFSAERLKGVDSTLKIQPAKLEDSAVYLCASSSMDRGGQPQHFGDGTRLSIL.

The chain employs TRBV7-2 and TRBJ2-1; possibly TRBD2 for D (5 bases). Germline lookup yields CDR1 SGHTA and CDR2 FQGNSA. This CDR3 region has 16 residues. Trimming cost V 0 bases and J 9 bases, with 18 bases left between them. CDR3 protein: CASSLAIRGLEGEQFF. The CDR3 region has the DNA TGTGCCAGCAGCTTAGCGATTCGCGGTCTAGAGGGTGAGCAGTTCTTC.

CDR3 bases: TGTGCCAGCAGTGAATCCCTCCTCGGGCGGGGGCAGTACTTC. This codes for CASSESLLGRGQYF. The genes are TRBV25-1 and TRBJ2-7, with a weak D call TRBD2 (6 bases). Trimming took off 1 base at V and 9 bases at J, with 16 bases between the two ends. This CDR3 has 14 residues. CDR1 MGHDK and CDR2 SYGVNS come from the germline V gene.

This clone was observed a single time. The rearrangement links TRBV11-2 to TRBJ2-1; 10 positions agree with TRBD2. Germline CDR1 SGHAT, CDR2 FQNNGV. V lost 3 bases, J lost 6 bases, and 14 bases stayed unmatched. The CDR3 consists of 18 residues. The CDR3 DNA follows: TGTGCCAGCAGCTTGAATCCCCCCGGTCTAGCGGGGGCCAATGAGCAGTTCTTC. Translation: CASSLNPPGLAGANEQFF.

The chain combines TRBV7-6 with TRBJ1-1; no clear D. With 6 bases removed from V and 8 bases from J, the gap between germline ends came to 16 bases. CDR1 and CDR2 (germline): SGHVS, FNYEAQ. The CDR3 length is 13 residues. The chain's CDR3 is CASRPAGSWEAFF. The DNA of the CDR3 is TGTGCCAGCAGACCCGCGGGAAGCTGGGAAGCTTTCTTT.

V and J are TRBV27 and TRBJ1-4; 7 nucleotides match TRBD1. V was clipped by 6 bases and J by 3 bases; unmatched bases: 13. Per germline, CDR1 MNHEY and CDR2 SMNVEV (reference sequence). This CDR3 has 17 residues. In DNA, the CDR3 is TGTGCCAGCAGCGGGACAGAGACCACCGGGGCTAATGAAAAACTGTTTTTT. Amino acids: CASSGTETTGANEKLFF.

This sequence joins TRBV19 and TRBJ2-1; D gene ambiguous. Germline V gene data show CDR1 as LNHDA and CDR2 as SQIVND (reference sequence). This CDR3 is built from 12 residues. The V and J ends lost 3 bases and 6 bases respectively, with 6 bases between them. The CDR3 DNA sequence: TGTGCCAGTAGTATCGGAGCCAATGAGCAGTTCTTC. Its translation: CASSIGANEQFF.

The rearrangement links TRBV7-9 to TRBJ2-7; a weak D match, TRBD1 (6 bases). CDR3 length: 13 amino acids. From germline, CDR1 is SEHNR and CDR2 FQNEAQ (reference sequence). Trimming stripped 4 bases from V and 5 bases from J, with 12 bases between. CDR3 amino acids: CASSSTGVHEQYF. The CDR3 DNA reads TGTGCCAGCAGCTCGACAGGTGTCCACGAGCAGTACTTC.

The chain couples TRBV5-1 to TRBJ2-3; D possibly corresponds to TRBD1 (5 bases). This CDR3 spans 14 amino acids. V was trimmed by 4 bases and J by 4 bases, leaving 13 bases between them. The germline gives CDR1 SGHRS, CDR2 YFSETQ. In nucleotides, the CDR3 is TGCGCCAGCAGCCTGGGGCGACACCCAGATACGCAGTATTTT. This encodes CASSLGRHPDTQYF.

The gene calls are TRBV13 and TRBJ1-1; no clear D gene. CDR3 size: 13 residues. Looked up from germline, CDR1 is PRHDT and CDR2 is FYEKMQ (reference sequence). The V end lost 4 bases, the J end lost 5 bases, and 11 bases lay between the germline ends. CDR3 coding DNA: TGTGCCAGCAGCTCCCGCCGCGGGACTGAAGCTTTCTTT. This translates into CASSSRRGTEAFF.

The chain joins TRBV28 to TRBJ2-7; 7 bases are shared with TRBD2. Trimming removed 4 bases from V and 2 bases from J; junction bases left unmatched: 11. CDR1 and CDR2 from the germline V gene are MDHEN and SYDVKM. This CDR3 contains 16 residues. Here the CDR3 DNA reads TGTGCCAGCAGTTCACCCTCTGCGCGGGGGACCTACGAGCAGTACTTC. Its protein is CASSSPSARGTYEQYF. Looking up the rest from reference TRBV28 and TRBJ2-7 gives the full variable domain: DVKVTQSSRYLVKRTGEKVFLECVQDMDHENMFWYRQDPGLGLRLIYFSYDVKMKEKGDIPEGYSVSREKKERFSLILESASTNQTSMYLCASSSPSARGTYEQYFGPGTRLTVT.

The chain couples TRBV5-6 to TRBJ1-6, with D hard to call. This CDR3 is built from 16 residues. The V end lost 4 bases, the J end lost 6 bases, and 17 bases lay between the germline ends. Germline CDR1 and CDR2: SGHDT and YYEEEE. The CDR3 protein is CASSRTDGLSNSPLHF. The CDR3 region has the DNA TGTGCCAGCAGCCGAACAGACGGTCTCTCTAATTCACCCCTCCACTTT.

V is TRBV5-1 and J is TRBJ2-7; 8 bases align to TRBD1. The germline gives CDR1 SGHRS, CDR2 YFSETQ. The CDR3 has 13 residues. The junction had 5 bases not matched to a gene; V was cut back by 3 bases and J by 6 bases. The CDR3 region has the DNA TGCGCCAGCAGCTCGGACAGGGTGGGCGAGCAGTACTTC. Protein sequence: CASSSDRVGEQYF.

The chain is built from TRBV6-5 and TRBJ2-7; TRBD2 matches at 9 bases. The CDR3 runs 15 residues. The V segment lost 3 bases and the J segment 2 bases; nucleotides outside the gene matches: 5. CDR1 is MNHEY and CDR2 is SVGAGI in the germline V gene. CDR3 loop: CASSYLAGTTYEQYF. DNA of the CDR3: TGTGCCAGCAGTTATCTAGCGGGAACCACCTACGAGCAGTACTTC.

The chain couples TRBV4-2 to TRBJ1-5; TRBD1 agrees at 7 bases. Germline V gives CDR1 LGHNA, CDR2 YNFKEQ. The CDR3 runs 16 residues. The J segment lost 11 bases and the V segment lost 0 bases, leaving 13 bases of the junction unmatched. This CDR3 reads CASSQEGVQGQGAQHF. CDR3 bases: TGTGCCAGCAGCCAAGAGGGGGTGCAGGGGCAGGGGGCCCAGCATTTT.

The J gene is TRBJ2-2, the V gene TRBV4-3; perhaps TRBD2 as D (5 bases). CDR1 LGHNA and CDR2 YSLEER come from the germline V gene. The V gene lost 4 bases and the J gene lost 2 bases, with 14 bases spanning the gap. The CDR3 runs to 16 residues. CDR3 protein: CASSLSSGYNTGELFF. In nucleotides, the CDR3 is TGCGCCAGCAGCCTATCCTCGGGGTATAACACCGGGGAGCTGTTTTTT.

The chain carries TRBV10-1 and TRBJ2-5; possibly TRBD2 for D (6 bases). V was clipped by 3 bases and J by 1 base, with 15 bases between them. Germline lookup yields CDR1 WNHNN and CDR2 SYGVQD (reference sequence). The CDR3 has 16 amino acids. CDR3 coding DNA: TGCGCCAGCAGTGATTCCGGCGGGAAAGTCCAAGAGACCCAGTACTTC. Protein: CASSDSGGKVQETQYF.

The chain joins TRBV5-6 to TRBJ2-7; 12 bases fit TRBD2. The CDR3 totals 15 residues. Germline-derived CDR1 and CDR2 are SGHDT and YYEEEE. Trimming took 5 bases from V and 6 from J; bases not matched to a gene: 9. The CDR3 protein is CASRRLAGEIGEQYF. In DNA form, the CDR3 reads TGTGCCAGCAGGCGACTAGCGGGAGAGATCGGCGAGCAGTACTTC. The full variable domain, its missing parts supplied by reference TRBV5-6 and TRBJ2-7, is DAGVTQSPTHLIKTRGQQVTLRCSPKSGHDTVSWYQQALGQGPQFIFQYYEEEERQRGNFPDRFSGHQFPNYSSELNVNALLLGDSALYLCASRRLAGEIGEQYFGPGTRLTVT.